The next 8 T cell receptor beta chains were all read from a single sample in a study of blood T cells in healthy people across ages. Primers used in a second PCR of about 7 to 11 cycles were a sample-barcoded 5' primer and a J-beta primer mix. One entry per CDR3 protein results from TCRdb running MiXCR on the 5' RACE reads. The table includes roughly 2 million distinct CDR3 sequences, about 50% detected once. Sequenced material: blood. The receptors originated from a woman aged 40 to 55 in good health.

The V gene is TRBV14, the J gene TRBJ2-1; 8 bases are a match to TRBD2. The CDR3 loop spans 19 amino acids. The trim removed 2 bases at V and 6 bases at J, leaving 18 bases unmatched. Germline CDR1 is SGHDN and CDR2 is FVKESK. CDR3 nucleotides: TGTGCCAGCAGCCAATTATCGGGATTAGCCGGGGGGGCATCCAATGAGCAGTTCTTC. The encoded protein is CASSQLSGLAGGASNEQFF.

This chain links TRBV18 with TRBJ1-2, with a weak D call TRBD1 (5 bases). The V end was cut by 3 bases, the J end by 1 base, with 12 bases between. CDR3 length: 15 amino acids. Per the germline V gene, CDR1 is KGHSH and CDR2 is LQKENI. The CDR3 DNA follows: TGTGCCAGCTCACCGGGCCGGGGCCTTAACTATGGCTACACCTTC. Translation gives CASSPGRGLNYGYTF.

The chain recombines TRBV28 with TRBJ1-6; D perhaps matches TRBD1 (6 bases). Germline V CDR1 and CDR2: MDHEN, SYDVKM. Trimming took off 9 bases at V and 4 bases at J, with 13 bases between the two ends. The CDR3 extends over 14 amino acids. The CDR3 nucleotides read TGTGCCAGTACAGGGACTATGTATAATTCACCCCTCCACTTT. Amino acids: CASTGTMYNSPLHF.

This clonotype has just a few counts. This chain joins TRBV20-1 and TRBJ2-7; the D is unclear. This CDR3 comprises 16 residues. Germline CDR1 reads DFQATT; CDR2 reads SNEGSKA (reference sequence). V was clipped by 3 bases and J by 1 base, with 19 bases between them. In DNA form, the CDR3 reads TGCAGTGCTAGTAGATCGATAATCCCCCTTTCCTACGAGCAGTACTTC. Protein product: CSASRSIIPLSYEQYF.

In regard to this clonotype: A junction boundary mismatches the germline segment, possibly from a read error. The rearrangement joins TRBV7-2 to TRBJ1-1; maybe TRBD1 (5 bases). CDR1 SGHTA and CDR2 FQGNSA come from the germline V gene. The CDR3 extends over 17 amino acids. The CDR3: CAGSGLGQGRTNTEAFF. CDR3 DNA: TGTGCCGGCAGCGGACTAGGGCAGGGTAGAACGAACACTGAAGCTTTCTTT.

The rearrangement joins TRBV3-1 to TRBJ2-5; no clear D gene. Looked up from germline, CDR1 is LGHDT and CDR2 is YNNKEL (reference sequence). The CDR3 loop spans 16 amino acids. V was trimmed by 0 bases and J by 5 bases, leaving 16 bases between them. CDR3 in amino acids: CASSQDPTPTGETQYF. The CDR3 DNA reads TGTGCCAGCAGCCAAGATCCGACTCCAACTGGGGAGACCCAGTACTTC.

V and J are TRBV5-1 and TRBJ2-3, with a tentative D call TRBD2 (5 bases). In germline, CDR1 is SGHRS, CDR2 YFSETQ. CDR3 length equals 15 residues. The V end was cut by 6 bases, the J end by 3 bases, with 17 bases between. Here the CDR3 reads CASNQAELMTDTQYF. The DNA for the CDR3 is TGCGCCAGCAACCAAGCGGAACTGATGACAGATACGCAGTATTTT.

The chain uses TRBV6-2 or TRBV6-3 and TRBJ2-1; 8 nucleotides match TRBD1. Trimming removed 2 bases from V and 4 bases from J; junction bases left unmatched: 13. This CDR3 contains 18 residues. Germline CDR1 MNHEY, CDR2 SVGEGT. CDR3 residues: CASSYIYQGAGRYNEQFF. The CDR3, as DNA: TGTGCCAGCAGTTACATCTATCAGGGGGCAGGCCGATACAATGAGCAGTTCTTC.